The entry below describes one T cell receptor beta chain. Its antigen is not known. Using immunoSEQ multiplex PCR, the repertoire was profiled, and TCRdb retains in-frame clones only, with some absent. Among about 73,000 clones, 86% were seen once, and the ten largest hold approximately 0.72%. This sample stems from a study of OX40 agonist ivuxolimab in advanced cancers. As for the study in general: A history of anti-PD-1, anti-PD-L1 or anti-CTLA-4 therapy was acceptable, and about 40% had some.

Findings of the study overall: On average, CD8+ T cells had more expanded clones than CD4+.

The source was CD4+ or CD8+ T cells sorted from blood, collected in a trial of the OX40 agonist ivuxolimab. The receptor was isolated from an adult with an advanced solid tumor such as melanoma, head and neck, liver or kidney cancer.

The CDR3 region has the DNA TGTGCCAGCAGCTTAGAGCCAGGGGTCCCCCTTTACAATGAGCAGTTCTTC. The encoded protein is CASSLEPGVPLYNEQFF. J is TRBJ2-1 and V is TRBV7-8; a possible D gene is TRBD1 (6 bases). Looked up from germline, CDR1 is SGHVS and CDR2 is FQNEAQ. This CDR3 spans 17 amino acids. V lost 1 base to trimming and J lost 4 bases, with 17 bases between them.